The 12 T cell receptor beta chains listed next were all sequenced from one sample in a study of control samples from healthy donors and cancer patients. Libraries were prepared by immunoSEQ multiplex PCR; TCRdb keeps only in-frame clonotypes and omits some of them. Of about 110,000 clones in the sample, about 80% are singletons; the top ten hold approximately 7%. Sequencing used blood. The receptors shown here come from a man younger than 35 in good health.

The chain recombines TRBV27 with TRBJ2-7; D is ambiguous. Germline V CDR1 and CDR2: MNHEY, SMNVEV (reference sequence). The germline V and J ends were trimmed by 4 bases and 4 bases, with 26 bases remaining between them. This CDR3 region has 18 residues. CDR3 coding DNA: TGTGCCAGCAGTTCTGATAGACCCGGGCGCGGCTTCGCGTACGAGCAGTACTTC. This gives the protein CASSSDRPGRGFAYEQYF.

This sequence joins TRBV6-6 and TRBJ2-7; possibly TRBD2 for D (7 bases). The V end lost 6 bases, the J end lost 5 bases, and 20 bases lay between the germline ends. The germline V gene encodes CDR1 MNHNY and CDR2 SVGAGI (reference sequence). The CDR3 is 15 amino acids. CDR3 protein: CASSPYSGGPHEQYV. The DNA of the CDR3 is TGTGCCAGCAGCCCCTACTCGGGGGGCCCTCACGAGCAGTACGTC.

The V gene is TRBV4-3, the J gene TRBJ2-5; 11 bases are shared with TRBD2. This CDR3 comprises 18 residues. V was pared by 0 bases and J by 4 bases, with 10 bases of the junction left unmatched. Germline CDR1 is LGHNA and CDR2 is YSLEER. The DNA for the CDR3 is TGCGCCAGCAGCCAAGAAGGGGCGCTAGCGGGGGGAACAGAGACCCAGTACTTC. It yields the protein CASSQEGALAGGTETQYF.

This chain joins TRBV7-2 and TRBJ2-1; no reliable D call. This CDR3 comprises 14 residues. Germline CDR1 and CDR2: SGHTA and FQGNSA. Trimming cost V 1 base and J 9 bases, with 13 bases left between them. The CDR3 loop is CASSLEGHGSEQFF. The CDR3 region has the DNA TGTGCCAGCAGCTTAGAAGGCCACGGCTCTGAGCAGTTCTTC.

V usage is TRBV2 and J usage is TRBJ2-5, with no clear D. This CDR3 is 12 amino acids long. V shed 7 bases and J shed 1 base, with 7 bases lying between them. The germline CDR1 and CDR2 sequences are SNHLY and FYNNEI. Written as DNA, the CDR3 is TGTGCCAGCAAGACATTCCAAGAGACCCAGTACTTC. Translation gives CASKTFQETQYF.

The rearrangement uses TRBV12-3 or TRBV12-4 and TRBJ2-3; D is unresolved. Trimming cost V 6 bases and J 2 bases, with 9 bases left between them. The CDR3 spans 13 residues. The CDR3 loop reads CASSHRNTDTQYF. DNA of the CDR3: TGTGCCAGCAGCCACAGAAACACAGATACGCAGTATTTT.

V usage is TRBV6-6 and J usage is TRBJ1-5, with no clear D. This CDR3 region has 14 residues. Germline V gives CDR1 MNHNY, CDR2 SVGAGI (reference sequence). V was clipped by 7 bases and J by 5 bases, with 15 bases between them. In nucleotides, the CDR3 is TGTGCCAGCATGGCCTTCTCCCGGGATCAGCCCCAGCATTTT. It translates to CASMAFSRDQPQHF.

This chain connects TRBV7-9 to TRBJ1-4; D perhaps matches TRBD1 (6 bases). The germline gives CDR1 SEHNR, CDR2 FQNEAQ (reference sequence). The V end lost 0 bases, the J end lost 4 bases, and 12 bases lay between the germline ends. This CDR3 contains 16 residues. CDR3 region: CASSLALGAFNEKLFF. In DNA form, the CDR3 reads TGTGCCAGCAGCTTAGCTTTGGGGGCGTTTAATGAAAAACTGTTTTTT.

This clone was counted only a few times. The DNA of the CDR3 is TGTGCCAGCAGTTACGCGCTAGCGGGGAGTAGGGATACGCAGTATTTT. Encoded protein: CASSYALAGSRDTQYF. V gene TRBV6-5 combines with J gene TRBJ2-3; TRBD2 matches 9 bases. Trimming took 2 bases from V and 6 from J; bases not matched to a gene: 9. The CDR3 is made up of 16 amino acids. The germline gives CDR1 MNHEY, CDR2 SVGAGI.

CDR3 coding DNA: TGTGCCAGTAGTATGATCTTAGGGGGCCCCCACACTGAAGCTTTCTTT. It encodes CASSMILGGPHTEAFF. The chain couples TRBV19 to TRBJ1-1, with TRBD1 matching over 7 bases. CDR3 length equals 16 residues. The trim removed 3 bases at V and 3 bases at J, leaving 10 bases unmatched. Germline CDR1 is LNHDA and CDR2 is SQIVND (reference sequence).

This chain links TRBV5-4 with TRBJ1-2; a weak D match, TRBD1 (6 bases). The CDR3 consists of 15 residues. The ends were cut back, 0 bases at V and 1 base at J, with 10 bases in the middle. Per the germline V gene, CDR1 is SGHNT and CDR2 is YYREEE (reference sequence). The CDR3 DNA is TGTGCCAGCAGCTTGGGGACAGCGAGTAACTATGGCTACACCTTC. Its protein product is CASSLGTASNYGYTF.

The chain carries TRBV6-5 and TRBJ1-5; D perhaps matches TRBD1 (6 bases). The germline gives CDR1 MNHEY, CDR2 SVGAGI. The V gene lost 10 bases and the J gene lost 7 bases, with 20 bases spanning the gap. This CDR3 is built from 14 residues. CDR3 in amino acids: CATSRDMSYQPQHF. The CDR3 DNA sequence: TGTGCCACCTCTCGGGACATGTCCTACCAGCCCCAGCATTTT.